This T cell receptor beta chain came from a study of technical replicates of blood from a few donors. Libraries were prepared by immunoSEQ multiplex PCR; TCRdb keeps only in-frame clonotypes and omits some of them. The table has approximately 70,000 clones, around 92% seen once. Source material: T cells isolated from PBMCs. The receptor comes from a human donor in good health. Some clones in this sample may be carry-over from other donors' samples.

CDR3 DNA sequence: TGTGCCAGCAGCTTCCCCGGGACAGGGAGAGAGACCCAGTACTTC. Protein sequence: CASSFPGTGRETQYF. The chain recombines TRBV7-9 with TRBJ2-5; TRBD1 aligns across 9 bases. Per the germline V gene, CDR1 is SEHNR and CDR2 is FQNEAQ (reference sequence). This CDR3 spans 15 amino acids. Unmatched junction bases numbered 6, after V lost 3 bases and J lost 4 bases.